This note documents a single T cell receptor beta chain sequence. The data originate from a study of CD8 T cells in Susac syndrome. An input of about 0.5 to 1 ug of RNA was subjected to reverse transcription using random hexamers. Amplification of TCR beta CDR3 across 54 Vbeta and 13 Jbeta was performed with immunoSEQ multiplex PCR. Each CDR3 protein gets one entry after TCRdb re-called the immunoSEQ multiplex PCR reads with MiXCR. Here the sample spans 75,000 to 100,000 distinct CDR3 sequences, over 90% being singletons. The germline CDR1 and CDR2 sequences are SGHDT and YYEEEE. Trimming took 4 bases from V and 8 from J, leaving 16 bases between them. The CDR3 runs 14 residues.

The clonotype comes from a human donor in good health. What was sequenced was CD8+ T cells from PBMCs. The chain uses TRBV5-6 and TRBJ2-1, with a tentative D call TRBD1 (5 bases). The CDR3 coding sequence is TGTGCCAGCAGCCCAGGGCCCTCAGGGCATGAGCAGTTCTTC. Protein sequence: CASSPGPSGHEQFF.